Following are 29 T cell receptor beta chains from one sample sequenced in a study of radiation and T cells in renal cell carcinoma. Sequencing was performed with immunoSEQ multiplex PCR; in TCRdb, only in-frame clones are kept and a portion is missing. The data hold 8,500 to 10,000 clones, with roughly 55% observed a single time. Treatment denoted: 15 Gy SBRT to primary tumor, nephrectomy 4 weeks later. The sequenced sample was tumor tissue, obtained from a patient whose treatment included radiotherapy and nephrectomy. The receptor set was obtained from a man in his sixties with renal cell carcinoma.

The rearrangement uses TRBV7-2 and TRBJ2-7; 8 positions match TRBD2. Germline trimming cut 0 bases from V and 0 bases from J; bases unmatched to any gene: 1. The CDR3 runs 15 residues. Germline V gives CDR1 SGHTA, CDR2 FQGNSA. The CDR3 here is CASSLASGNSYEQYF. As DNA, the CDR3 is TGTGCCAGCAGCTTAGCTAGCGGGAACTCCTACGAGCAGTACTTC. Based on the CDR3 plus reference TRBV7-2 and TRBJ2-7, the full variable domain is GAGVSQSPSNKVTEKGKDVELRCDPISGHTALYWYRQSLGQGLEFLIYFQGNSAPDKSGLPSDRFSAERTGGSVSTLTIQRTQQEDSAVYLCASSLASGNSYEQYFGPGTRLTVT.

This chain links TRBV5-1 with TRBJ2-6; maybe TRBD2 (7 bases). This CDR3 is built from 19 residues. Germline V gene data show CDR1 as SGHRS and CDR2 as YFSETQ. V gave up 0 bases and J gave up 3 bases, with 19 bases separating them. The CDR3 DNA reads TGCGCCAGCAGCTTGGAGGGAACAGGGAGGGGAATTGGGGCCAACGTCCTGACTTTC. Translation: CASSLEGTGRGIGANVLTF.

The V call is TRBV6-5, the J call TRBJ2-7, with a weak D call TRBD1 (6 bases). CDR1 is MNHEY and CDR2 is SVGAGI in the germline V gene. This CDR3 has 12 residues. The germline V and J ends were trimmed by 0 bases and 6 bases, with 6 bases remaining between them. This CDR3 is CASSYSGGEQYF. In nucleotides, the CDR3 is TGTGCCAGCAGTTACTCAGGGGGCGAGCAGTACTTC.

The V call is TRBV6-1, the J call TRBJ2-7; TRBD2 aligns across 8 bases. V trimming: 5 bases; J trimming: 3 bases; junction bases outside the gene matches: 6. The CDR3 contains 14 residues. The V gene's germline CDR1 is MNHNS and CDR2 SASEGT. CDR3 region: CASSSSGGSYEQYF. The CDR3 bases are TGTGCCAGCAGTTCGAGCGGGGGTAGCTACGAGCAGTACTTC.

This chain joins TRBV6-5 and TRBJ2-7; 9 positions agree with TRBD1. Germline CDR1 reads MNHEY; CDR2 reads SVGAGI. This CDR3 has 15 amino acids. After removal of 0 bases from V and 3 bases from J, the junction contained 3 bases not matched to a gene. The DNA for the CDR3 is TGTGCCAGCAGTTACTCGGAGACAGGGGGCTACGAGCAGTACTTC. Translating it yields CASSYSETGGYEQYF.

This chain connects TRBV11-2 to TRBJ2-7; D unresolved. Deletions cut 2 bases from V and 6 bases from J, with 11 bases between. This CDR3 has 13 amino acids. CDR1 is SGHAT and CDR2 is FQNNGV in the germline V gene. This CDR3 reads CASSLSSSGEQYF. The CDR3 nucleotides read TGTGCCAGCAGCTTAAGTTCTTCTGGCGAGCAGTACTTC. The full variable domain, with the rest looked up from reference TRBV11-2 and TRBJ2-7, is EAGVAQSPRYKIIEKRQSVAFWCNPISGHATLYWYQQILGQGPKLLIQFQNNGVVDDSQLPKDRFSAERLKGVDSTLKIQPAKLEDSAVYLCASSLSSSGEQYFGPGTRLTVT.

There are a few counts of this clone. V gene TRBV29-1 combines with J gene TRBJ1-1, with D perhaps matching TRBD1 (5 bases). V was pared by 8 bases and J by 1 base, with 14 bases between. This CDR3 spans 13 amino acids. Germline V CDR1 and CDR2: SQVTM, ANQGSEA. The CDR3, as DNA: TGCAGCTCAACGCAGGGAGGGAACACTGAAGCTTTCTTT. Translation gives CSSTQGGNTEAFF.

J is TRBJ2-6 and V is TRBV4-3; 11 nucleotides align to TRBD1. The length of the CDR3 is 16 residues. Per germline, CDR1 LGHNA and CDR2 YSLEER. Trimming cost V 5 bases and J 3 bases; bases outside gene matches: 3. Here the CDR3 DNA reads TGCGCCAGCAGCTGGACAGGGGGCGGTGGGGCCAACGTCCTGACTTTC. It codes for CASSWTGGGGANVLTF.

On this clone: Other DNA sequences of this sample code for an identical CDR3. This chain connects TRBV28 to TRBJ2-7; no reliable D call. Germline lookup yields CDR1 MDHEN and CDR2 SYDVKM. V dropped 7 bases and J dropped 2 bases, with 6 bases sitting between them. The CDR3 totals 11 residues. CDR3 coding DNA: TGTGCCAGCACCACTACCTACGAGCAGTACTTC. Protein: CASTTTYEQYF.

J is TRBJ1-2 and V is TRBV10-3; 8 bases are a match to TRBD1. The germline V gene has CDR1 ENHRY and CDR2 SYGVKD. CDR3 length: 14 amino acids. V was clipped by 6 bases and J by 4 bases; unmatched bases: 7. CDR3 sequence reads: CAIRPDRGGYGYTF. The DNA of the CDR3 is TGTGCCATCAGACCAGACAGGGGAGGCTATGGCTACACCTTC.

The chain recombines TRBV10-3 with TRBJ2-1; perhaps TRBD2 as D (6 bases). This CDR3 is built from 14 residues. Germline V lookup: CDR1 ENHRY, CDR2 SYGVKD. Trimming cost V 3 bases and J 4 bases, with 10 bases left between them. The CDR3 loop reads CAISELRGYNEQFF. The DNA of the CDR3 is TGTGCCATCAGTGAACTGCGGGGTTACAATGAGCAGTTCTTC.

A remark on this clone: A junction boundary mismatches the germline segment, possibly from a read error. The gene calls are TRBV7-2 and TRBJ2-6; D unresolved. The germline CDR1 and CDR2 sequences are SGHTA and FQGNSA. The CDR3 length is 16 residues. In DNA, the CDR3 is TGCGCCAGCAGCCAGGATCCGGGCGATGGGGCCAACGTCCTGACTTTC. It yields the protein CASSQDPGDGANVLTF.

The chain uses TRBV11-2 and TRBJ2-3; 9 bases are a match to TRBD2. The CDR3 consists of 16 residues. V gave up 5 bases and J gave up 2 bases; unmatched junction bases: 8. The germline gives CDR1 SGHAT, CDR2 FQNNGV. Here the CDR3 DNA reads TGTGCCAGCAGCCCGGTAGCGGGAGCAATCACAGATACGCAGTATTTT. Encoded protein: CASSPVAGAITDTQYF.

The J gene is TRBJ1-2, the V gene TRBV5-6, with TRBD1 identical over 7 bases. The CDR3 is made up of 14 amino acids. Per germline, CDR1 SGHDT and CDR2 YYEEEE. With V trimmed by 0 bases and J by 3 bases, 2 bases remained unmatched. The CDR3 region has the DNA TGTGCCAGCAGCTTGGACAGGGGTTACTATGGCTACACCTTC. As protein: CASSLDRGYYGYTF.

The CDR3 coding sequence is TGTGCCAGCAGTTTAAAGGGAGGGACAGGGCCCTACGAGCAGTACTTC. Translating it yields CASSLKGGTGPYEQYF. J is TRBJ2-5 and V is TRBV27; 9 bases line up with TRBD1. The J call may be faulty, since TRBJ2-7 better matches the DNA end. The germline V gene has CDR1 MNHEY and CDR2 SMNVEV (reference sequence). The CDR3 spans 16 residues.

The chain has TRBV9 and TRBJ2-2; the D gene is possibly TRBD2 (6 bases). The CDR3 sequence is 17 residues long. Germline V gene sequence: CDR1 SGDLS, CDR2 YYNGEE. V gave up 0 bases and J gave up 6 bases, with 18 bases separating them. CDR3 region: CASSVVSGVEVSGELFF. CDR3 in DNA: TGTGCCAGCAGCGTAGTGTCGGGAGTAGAAGTTTCCGGGGAGCTGTTTTTT.

V gene TRBV6-6 combines with J gene TRBJ2-7; 7 bases are a match to TRBD1. The germline CDR1 and CDR2 sequences are MNHNY and SVGAGI (reference sequence). The junction had 5 bases not matched to a gene; V was cut back by 5 bases and J by 1 base. This CDR3 contains 14 residues. In nucleotides, the CDR3 is TGTGCCAGCAGTCGCACAGGGGTTTCCTACGAGCAGTACTTC. Its protein product is CASSRTGVSYEQYF.

The chain employs TRBV9 and TRBJ1-4; D not certain. From germline, CDR1 is SGDLS and CDR2 YYNGEE. This CDR3 spans 15 amino acids. Trimming removed 4 bases from V and 3 bases from J, with 13 bases in between. CDR3 nucleotide sequence: TGTGCCAGCAGCAAAGGGCGCGGATCTAATGAAAAACTGTTTTTT. Translated: CASSKGRGSNEKLFF.

The chain links TRBV11-2 to TRBJ2-7; tentatively, D is TRBD2 (6 bases). Looked up from germline, CDR1 is SGHAT and CDR2 is FQNNGV. The CDR3 is made up of 15 amino acids. V lost 1 base, J lost 0 bases, and 10 bases lay in between. The CDR3 is CASSLAAGSSYEQYF. The CDR3, as DNA: TGTGCCAGCAGCTTAGCCGCCGGGAGCTCCTACGAGCAGTACTTC.

The V gene is TRBV7-9, the J gene TRBJ2-7; D is unclear. Trimming shortened V by 4 bases and J by 2 bases, and 3 bases separated the two germline ends. The CDR3 extends over 11 amino acids. Germline V lookup: CDR1 SEHNR, CDR2 FQNEAQ (reference sequence). As DNA, the CDR3 is TGTGCCAGCAGCTACACCTACGAGCAGTACTTC. It yields the protein CASSYTYEQYF.

This sequence joins TRBV19 and TRBJ2-7, with 10 bases fitting TRBD2. V gave up 1 base and J gave up 0 bases; unmatched junction bases: 9. Germline assignment: CDR1 LNHDA and CDR2 SQIVND (reference sequence). There are 18 residues in the CDR3. In nucleotides, the CDR3 is TGTGCCAGTAGTATAGCGAGCGGGAGGGCCGGGAGCTCCTACGAGCAGTACTTC. Translated: CASSIASGRAGSSYEQYF.

This clone was recorded a few times. V is TRBV5-4 and J is TRBJ2-2; D uncertain. With 4 bases removed from V and 6 bases from J, the gap between germline ends came to 10 bases. This CDR3 region has 13 residues. CDR1 SGHNT and CDR2 YYREEE come from the germline V gene (reference sequence). The CDR3 spells CASSPEIAGELFF. CDR3 nucleotide sequence: TGTGCCAGCAGCCCCGAAATCGCCGGGGAGCTGTTTTTT.

This sequence joins TRBV2 and TRBJ2-1; no definite D call. Germline CDR1 reads SNHLY; CDR2 reads FYNNEI. V was pared by 0 bases and J by 9 bases, with 3 bases between. The CDR3 has 11 residues. The CDR3 bases are TGTGCCAGCAGTGAAGCAGGTGAGCAGTTCTTC. Protein product: CASSEAGEQFF.

V and J are TRBV5-6 and TRBJ2-7; 10 bases agree with TRBD1. V lost 0 bases, J lost 5 bases, and 5 bases stayed unmatched. Germline CDR1 and CDR2: SGHDT and YYEEEE. The CDR3 is made up of 15 amino acids. Here the CDR3 reads CASSLAGTGVHEQYF. DNA of the CDR3: TGTGCCAGCAGCTTGGCCGGGACAGGGGTCCACGAGCAGTACTTC.

This chain joins TRBV7-2 and TRBJ2-5, with TRBD1 identical over 9 bases. Germline CDR1 is SGHTA and CDR2 is FQGNSA. This CDR3 contains 16 residues. Losses at the gene ends were 4 bases for V and 4 bases for J; bases not matched to a gene: 10. The CDR3 is CASSSKQGATGETQYF. As DNA, the CDR3 is TGTGCCAGCAGCTCTAAACAGGGGGCGACTGGAGAGACCCAGTACTTC.

The chain is built from TRBV10-3 and TRBJ2-2; no clear D gene. Germline V CDR1 and CDR2: ENHRY, SYGVKD. CDR3 length: 13 residues. Trimming stripped 6 bases from V and 3 bases from J, with 8 bases between. CDR3 residues: CAISGLDTGELFF. The CDR3 bases are TGTGCCATCAGCGGCCTCGACACCGGGGAGCTGTTTTTT.

The chain carries TRBV6-5 and TRBJ1-1, with D unclear. Trimming removed 6 bases from V and 9 bases from J, with 20 bases in between. There are 14 residues in the CDR3. From germline, CDR1 is MNHEY and CDR2 SVGAGI. Written as DNA, the CDR3 is TGTGCCAGCAGACCACCCTCGGGCCAGACTAAAGCTTTCTTT. It is translated as CASRPPSGQTKAFF.

V is TRBV19 and J is TRBJ2-1; TRBD2 aligns across 12 bases. Trimming removed 8 bases from V and 4 bases from J; junction bases left unmatched: 6. The CDR3 length is 15 residues. In germline, CDR1 is LNHDA, CDR2 SQIVND (reference sequence). The CDR3 coding sequence is TGTGCCAGTGGACGGGGACTAGCGGGTTACAATGAGCAGTTCTTC. Protein sequence: CASGRGLAGYNEQFF.

The rearrangement uses TRBV6-5 and TRBJ1-1; TRBD1 matches at 8 bases. The CDR3 loop spans 13 amino acids. V was pared by 7 bases and J by 7 bases, with 8 bases of the junction left unmatched. Looked up from germline, CDR1 is MNHEY and CDR2 is SVGAGI. Written as DNA, the CDR3 is TGTGCCAGCAACCAACAGGGGGAGCGTGAAGCTTTCTTT. Translating it yields CASNQQGEREAFF.